Listed below are T cell receptor beta chains from one sample, sequenced in a study of blood T cell repertoires in COVID-19. Assay used: immunoSEQ multiplex PCR; TCRdb lists only in-frame clones, some missing. The sample includes under 150,000 clones, about 85% of them seen just once. Material: peripheral blood. Source of these receptors: a man aged 70 or older with acute or convalescent COVID-19. CDR3s include the opening cysteine and the closing phenylalanine or tryptophan. Each record gives: clone size, V gene, CDR3 protein. Size is stated for part of the rows, as once, few or many counts, or as a class when the clone is expanded.

NA	TRBV5-1	CASSLDGQSYGYTF
NA	TRBV15	CATSGSRGGQPQHF
NA	TRBV19	CASSNSVTQYF
NA	TRBV18	CASSPGQGASYNEQFF
NA	TRBV6-1	CASSEKSTGPEQYF
NA	TRBV15	CATSMGAASHEQYF
NA	TRBV28	CASSLGTVSYEQYF
NA	TRBV29-1	CSVGDRTSTDTQYF
NA	TRBV10-1	CASSETSFPQYF
few	TRBV19	CASASGRGSPLHF
NA	TRBV5-5	CASSTRREQYF
NA	TRBV6-5	CASSLQDRTEAFF
many	TRBV6-6	CASSYSASGGAYEQYF
NA	TRBV4-1	CASSQDWLAGITYNEQFF
NA	TRBV5-4	CASSLDRDTEAFF
NA	TRBV28	CASSFREKLFF
NA	TRBV18	CASSPGGGGVYNSPLHF
few	TRBV5-6	CASSGDIEEAFF
once	TRBV28	CASSFGLTGVTQYF
NA	TRBV9	CASSVAPSGGNNEQFF
few	TRBV5-1	CASTRTGRETQYF
few	TRBV5-8	CASTLGGRGNTIYF
NA	TRBV25-1	CASSQSPGQGTGGGYTF
NA	TRBV5-1	CASSLGGSSRADTQYF
NA	TRBV5-1	CASGGQGPDTGELFF
few	TRBV5-1	CASSLSGQTDPPLHF
NA	TRBV18	CASSLDRGRSPLHF
NA	TRBV5-1	CASSPPGGGSAGANVLTF
few	TRBV19	CAISESGTANSPLHF
NA	TRBV28	CASSLSGTPPYEQYF
NA	TRBV4-1	CASSQDTNRERPQHF
NA	TRBV19	CASSTSSGHNYGYTF